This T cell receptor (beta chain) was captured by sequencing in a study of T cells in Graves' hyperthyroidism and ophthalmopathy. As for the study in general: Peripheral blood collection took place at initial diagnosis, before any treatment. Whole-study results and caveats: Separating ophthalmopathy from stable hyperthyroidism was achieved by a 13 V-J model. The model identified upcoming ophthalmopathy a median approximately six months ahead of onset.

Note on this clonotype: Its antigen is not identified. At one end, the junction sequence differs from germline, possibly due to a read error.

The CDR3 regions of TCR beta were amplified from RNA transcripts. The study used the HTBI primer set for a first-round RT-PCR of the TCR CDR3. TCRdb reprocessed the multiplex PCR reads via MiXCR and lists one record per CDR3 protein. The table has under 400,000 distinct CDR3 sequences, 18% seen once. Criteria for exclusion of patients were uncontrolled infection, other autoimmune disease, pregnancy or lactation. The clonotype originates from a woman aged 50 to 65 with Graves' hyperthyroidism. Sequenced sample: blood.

The chain's CDR3 is CASRPGRGVTIF. The CDR3 nucleotides read TGTGCCAGCAGGCCGGGACGGGGCGTAACAATCTTT. V and J are TRBV6-2 or TRBV6-3 and TRBJ1-1; tentatively, D is TRBD1 (5 bases). The CDR3 length is 12 residues. CDR1 and CDR2 (germline): MNHEY, SVGEGT.